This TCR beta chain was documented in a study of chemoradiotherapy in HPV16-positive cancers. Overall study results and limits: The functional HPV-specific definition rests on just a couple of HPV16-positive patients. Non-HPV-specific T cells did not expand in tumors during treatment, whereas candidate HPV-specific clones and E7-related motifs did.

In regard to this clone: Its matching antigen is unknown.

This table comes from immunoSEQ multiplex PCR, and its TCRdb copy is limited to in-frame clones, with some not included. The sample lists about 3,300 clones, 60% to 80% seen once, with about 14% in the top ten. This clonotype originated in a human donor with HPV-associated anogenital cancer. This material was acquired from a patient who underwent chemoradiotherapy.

The CDR3 loop reads CASSGRQGGDYGYTF. The CDR3 DNA sequence: TGCGCCAGCAGCGGTCGACAGGGTGGTGACTATGGCTACACCTTC. This chain connects TRBV4-3 to TRBJ1-2, with 7 bases matching TRBD1. The CDR3 is 15 amino acids. Trimming took 5 bases from V and 3 from J; bases not matched to a gene: 9. Germline V gene sequence: CDR1 LGHNA, CDR2 YSLEER.